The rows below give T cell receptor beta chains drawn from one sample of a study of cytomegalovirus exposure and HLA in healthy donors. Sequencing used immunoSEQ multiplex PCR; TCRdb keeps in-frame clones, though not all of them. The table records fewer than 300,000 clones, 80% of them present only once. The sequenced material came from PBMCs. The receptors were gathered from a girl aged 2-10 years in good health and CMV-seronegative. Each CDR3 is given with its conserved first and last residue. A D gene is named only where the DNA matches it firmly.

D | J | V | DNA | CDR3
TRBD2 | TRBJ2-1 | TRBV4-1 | TGCGCCAGCAGCCCGGGAGGGCCATACAATGAGCAGTTCTTC | CASSPGGPYNEQFF
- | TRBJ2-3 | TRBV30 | TGTGCCTGGAGTGTACGGGTTGATACGCAGTATTTT | CAWSVRVDTQYF
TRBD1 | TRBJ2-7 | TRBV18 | TGTGCCAGCTCATCGGGACAGGGCTACGAGCAGTACTTC | CASSSGQGYEQYF
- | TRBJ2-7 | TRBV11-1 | TGTGCCAGCAGCTTGCGGGGGCGGGTCGAGCAGTACTTC | CASSLRGRVEQYF
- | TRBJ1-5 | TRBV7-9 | TGTGCCAGCAGTTCTGGGAGTGGCAATCAGCCCCAGCATTTT | CASSSGSGNQPQHF
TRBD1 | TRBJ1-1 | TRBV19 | TGTGCCAGTAGTATTACGCGCGTCGTGGTATGGGCAGGGGGAGAGAACACTGAAGCTTTCTTT | CASSITRVVVWAGGENTEAFF
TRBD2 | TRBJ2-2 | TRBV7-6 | TGTGCCAGCAGCTTAGGGGGGGGATCTGGGGAGCTGTTTTTT | CASSLGGGSGELFF
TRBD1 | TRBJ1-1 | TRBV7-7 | TGTGCCAGCAGCTTAGACAGGGGCCGCGAAGTCGCTGAAGCTTTCTTT | CASSLDRGREVAEAFF
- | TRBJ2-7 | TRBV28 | TGTGCCAACAGAGCCCCGGGAACCGGCGAGCAGTACTTC | CANRAPGTGEQYF
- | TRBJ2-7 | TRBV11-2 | TGTGCCAGCAGCTATACCTACGAGCAGTACTTC | CASSYTYEQYF
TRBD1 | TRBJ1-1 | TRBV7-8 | TGTGCCAGCAGCTTACGGGGACAGGCCGAGAAAGCTTTCTTT | CASSLRGQAEKAFF
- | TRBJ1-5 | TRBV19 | TGTGCCAGTAGTCTCGGGGGGGGTAGCAATCAGCCCCAGCATTTT | CASSLGGGSNQPQHF
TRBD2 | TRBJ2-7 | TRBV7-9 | TGTTCCAGCAGCTTAGCGGGCTCCGGGAGGGCCTACGAGCAGTACTTC | CSSSLAGSGRAYEQYF
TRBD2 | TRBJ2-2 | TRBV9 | TGTGCCAGCAGCGCGGGGGGAAACACCGGGGAGCTGTTTTTT | CASSAGGNTGELFF
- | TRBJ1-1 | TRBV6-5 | TGTGCCAGCCTAGGGGCCGACACTGAAGCTTTCTTT | CASLGADTEAFF
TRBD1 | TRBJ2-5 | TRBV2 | TGTGCCAGCAGGAACCACCTAGGAACCTTGGGACAGGGAGAGACCCAGTACTTC | CASRNHLGTLGQGETQYF